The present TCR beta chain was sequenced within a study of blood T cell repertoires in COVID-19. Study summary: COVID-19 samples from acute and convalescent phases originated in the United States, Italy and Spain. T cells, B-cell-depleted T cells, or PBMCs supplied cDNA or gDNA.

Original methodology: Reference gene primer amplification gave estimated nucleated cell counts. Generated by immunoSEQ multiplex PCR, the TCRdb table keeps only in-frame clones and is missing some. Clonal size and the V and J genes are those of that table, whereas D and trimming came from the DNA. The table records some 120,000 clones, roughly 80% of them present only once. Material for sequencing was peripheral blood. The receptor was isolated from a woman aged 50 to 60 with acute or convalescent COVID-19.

The CDR3 DNA reads TGCAGCGGGGGGACAGCCCAGGCGAACACTGAAGCTTTCTTT. This sequence encodes CSGGTAQANTEAFF. The chain is built from TRBV29-1 and TRBJ1-1, with TRBD1 identical over 7 bases. The CDR3 spans 14 residues. From germline, CDR1 is SQVTM and CDR2 ANQGSEA. V shed 7 bases and J 1 base; nucleotides not matched to a gene: 9.